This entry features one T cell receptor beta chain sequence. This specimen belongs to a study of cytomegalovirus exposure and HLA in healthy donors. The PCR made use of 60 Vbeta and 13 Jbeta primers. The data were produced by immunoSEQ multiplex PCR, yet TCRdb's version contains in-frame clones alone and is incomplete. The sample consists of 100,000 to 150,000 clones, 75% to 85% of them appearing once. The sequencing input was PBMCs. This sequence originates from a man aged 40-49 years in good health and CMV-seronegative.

CDR3 sequence (DNA): TGTGCCAGCAGCGCCGCGGGGGACTATGGCTACACCTTC. Amino acid sequence: CASSAAGDYGYTF. The V and J genes are TRBV6-5 and TRBJ1-2, with D tentatively TRBD1 (5 bases). V was cut by 6 bases and J by 3 bases, with 11 bases left in between. Germline V gene data show CDR1 as MNHEY and CDR2 as SVGAGI. The CDR3 is made up of 13 amino acids.